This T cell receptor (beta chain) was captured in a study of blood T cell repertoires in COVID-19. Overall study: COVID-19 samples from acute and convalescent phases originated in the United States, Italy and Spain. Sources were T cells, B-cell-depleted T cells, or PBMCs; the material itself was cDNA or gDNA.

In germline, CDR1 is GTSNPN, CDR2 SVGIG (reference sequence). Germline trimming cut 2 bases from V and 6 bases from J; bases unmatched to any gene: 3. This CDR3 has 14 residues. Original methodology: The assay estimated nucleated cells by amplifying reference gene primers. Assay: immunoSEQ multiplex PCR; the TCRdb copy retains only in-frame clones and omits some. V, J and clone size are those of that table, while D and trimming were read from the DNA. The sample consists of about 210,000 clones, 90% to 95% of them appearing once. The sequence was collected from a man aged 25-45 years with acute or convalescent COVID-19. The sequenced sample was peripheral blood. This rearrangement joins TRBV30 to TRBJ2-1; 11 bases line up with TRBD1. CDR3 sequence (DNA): TGTGCCTGGAGTTTGGGACAGGGGGTCAATGAGCAGTTCTTC. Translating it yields CAWSLGQGVNEQFF.